The clone carrying this T cell receptor beta chain turned up a few times. The target antigen is unknown. TCRdb processed the 5' RACE reads anew with MiXCR; each CDR3 protein has one entry. The table lists 40,000 to 45,000 distinct CDR3 sequences, about 7.3% of them singletons, with approximately 1.5% in the top ten. V was clipped by 0 bases and J by 3 bases, with 9 bases between them. CDR3 length: 15 residues. The germline V gene has CDR1 SGHRS and CDR2 YFSETQ. This sample is part of a study of T-cell memory formation after mild COVID-19. The overall study: Largely, TCR clusters stayed within a single donor. General study findings and limits: A balance of CD4 and CD8 characterized clones contracting day 15 to 85, whereas later expanders leaned CD4+.

The source is a man aged 18-30 years who had mild COVID-19 (a few samples of this study predate the infection). Cell type and time point are not known. J is TRBJ2-2 and V is TRBV5-1, with D possibly being TRBD1 (6 bases). Sequenced sample: PBMCs or a T cell subset sorted from them (not recorded which). CDR3 sequence: CASSLVTGDTGELFF. DNA for the CDR3: TGCGCCAGCAGCTTGGTGACAGGCGACACCGGGGAGCTGTTTTTT.